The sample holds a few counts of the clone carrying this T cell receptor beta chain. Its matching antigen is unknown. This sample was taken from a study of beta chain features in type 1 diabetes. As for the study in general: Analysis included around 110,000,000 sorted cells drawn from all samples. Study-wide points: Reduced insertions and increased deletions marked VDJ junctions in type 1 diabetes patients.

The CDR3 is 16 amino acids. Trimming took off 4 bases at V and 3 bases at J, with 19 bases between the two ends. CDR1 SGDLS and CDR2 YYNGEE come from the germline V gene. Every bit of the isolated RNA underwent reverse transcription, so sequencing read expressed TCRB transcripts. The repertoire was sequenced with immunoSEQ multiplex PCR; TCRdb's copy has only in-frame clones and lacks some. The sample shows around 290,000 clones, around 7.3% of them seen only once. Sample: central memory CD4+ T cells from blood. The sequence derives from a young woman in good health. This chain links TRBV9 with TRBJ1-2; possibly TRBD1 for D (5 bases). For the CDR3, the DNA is TGTGCCAGCAGCCGAGGGACGGCCCGCTATGACTATGGCTACACCTTC. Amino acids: CASSRGTARYDYGYTF.